This T cell receptor beta chain emerged from a study of regulatory T cells in long-lasting Graves disease (dated by TCRdb to 2020 to 2022). Concerning the study at large: Newly diagnosed Graves' disease patients had taken antithyroid drugs for less than 3 months. A total of around 35 samples were covered by TCR sequencing, comprising approximately 13 persistent and around 20 newly diagnosed Graves' disease patients. The study was conducted in China and was registered as a clinical trial. Persistent Graves' disease patients were compared with newly diagnosed Graves' disease patients by peripheral blood TCR sequencing and RNA sequencing.

Receptor amplification or capture employed multiplex PCR. The run used an Illumina HiSeq 4000. To build TCR beta libraries, CDR3 regions were amplified by Arm-PCR using iRepertoire HTBI primers. Before sequencing, the PCR products underwent gel purification. As for how the authors treated the data: Gene usage analysis of CDR3 amino acid clonotypes used the approximately 62 TRBV and 14 to 15 TRBJ segments found across samples. Filtered high-quality paired reads were merged into contigs using COPE and FqMerger. BLAST was used to align contigs to IMGT TRBV, TRBD and TRBJ reference genes, and CDR3 was defined according to IMGT. Clonotypes above 0.1% frequency were classified as highly expanded clones. Shannon entropy was used to measure repertoire diversity, and the Gini coefficient was used to measure V-J evenness. Public clonotypes were defined as clonotypes shared by more than one individual. TCRdb ran its own pipeline on the public reads, namely fastp trimming at Q25 and MiXCR clone calling, and kept in-frame beta chains. Every CDR3 protein is listed once, alongside the most common genes and DNA of its rows. Clone size and V and J calls follow TCRdb, not the original study. For this sample the table gives 680,000 or so distinct CDR3 sequences, of which approximately 15% were detected only once. The ten largest clones represent around a sixth of the sample.

As concerns this clonotype: This clone's antigen is unknown. The sample holds no much larger clone one base away, and base qualities are not on file.

The study at large found these results: Only peripheral blood was studied, because thyroid tissue, the primary lesion, was inaccessible. Persistent Graves' disease patients showed lower TCR Shannon entropy and fewer highly expanded clones than newly diagnosed patients, suggesting clonal expansion. Only the TCR beta chain was sequenced and analyzed. The small sample size was acknowledged by the authors as a limitation that may reduce accuracy. More public clonotypes were shared among persistent patients (under 3,000) than among newly diagnosed patients (966).

What this sample's time point label stands for: newly diagnosed GD, antithyroid drugs for less than 3 months. RNA was extracted from PBMCs in TRIzol for both TCR sequencing and RNA sequencing. The diagnosis of Graves' disease followed American Thyroid Association guidelines. Patients for the study were recruited at an endocrinology department in Xi'an, China. Each patient gave approximately 8.8 milliliters of peripheral blood, collected in an EDTA anticoagulant tube. Ficoll Paque Plus density gradient separation was used to isolate PBMCs, and no additional T cell sorting was done. An Agilent 2100 Bioanalyzer and agarose gel were used to assess RNA quality, and a NanoDrop 2000 was used to measure RNA concentration. This sample also appeared in a second study, on T cells in Graves' hyperthyroidism and ophthalmopathy. As that second study puts it: Stable Graves' hyperthyroidism was defined as the absence of progression to ophthalmopathy over 18 months of follow-up. Hyperthyroidism patients were newly diagnosed, had a disease duration of under 2 months, and were aged 18 to 65 years. Patients with uncontrolled infections, other autoimmune diseases, pregnancy or lactation were excluded. Diagnoses relied on clinical symptoms, serum thyroxine and TRAb, thyroid ultrasound and orbital computed tomography. For the first round of RT-PCR on the TCR CDR3, the HTBI primer set was used together with the Qiagen OneStep RT-PCR kit. Blood samples also contained most of the expanded thyroid clonotypes (frequency above 0.001), which suggests that blood repertoires may reflect thyroid immune responses. In cross-validation, a model built on a 13 V-J signature told ophthalmopathy apart from stable hyperthyroidism with approximately 91% sensitivity and approximately 81% specificity, and in testing the same model reached 80%/75%. In validation, the model predicted progression to ophthalmopathy with over 65% sensitivity and 72% to 75% specificity, a median of about six months before onset. TCR V-J signatures able to tell the groups apart were searched for in a discovery cohort of 95 to 100 patients, of whom more than 40 had Graves' ophthalmopathy and 57 had stable Graves' hyperthyroidism. Prospective prediction of ophthalmopathy was tested in an independent validation cohort of some 20 hyperthyroidism patients and 17 patients who later progressed to ophthalmopathy. The 90 or so discovery patients were randomly split 7:3 into training and test sets. In roughly six Graves' hyperthyroidism patients, the study also compared T-cell repertoires from thyroid tissue with T-cell repertoires from blood. After blood sampling, hyperthyroidism patients were treated with methimazole at a starting dose of 30 mg daily, and ophthalmopathy patients were treated with high-dose intravenous methylprednisolone. Libraries were constructed in a second round of multiplex PCR, after which size selection and purification were carried out. Sequencing of the libraries was done on an Illumina HiSeq2000 using paired-end 100 bp reads. SOAPnuke was used to process the raw data, throwing out any read that contained adapters or uncalled bases, had a mean Phred below 15, or lacked an exact constant-primer or identifier match. COPE v1.2.5 was used to merge the high-quality paired reads, and each unique nucleotide sequence was defined as a clonotype. MiTCR v1.1 was used to align the clonotypes against IMGT TRBV, TRBD and TRBJ reference segments. The analysis included only V-J combinations with a frequency above 0.0001, which together covered roughly 99% of the repertoires. The TCS score was defined as F50 (clonal expansion) divided by E x V (chaos), with BLOSUM62-based TCRdist calculated between CDR3 peptides within each V-J. Welch's t-statistics and random forest reduced 500 to 550 V-J features to 13, which were used in a naive Bayes classifier (R e1071). No statistical method was used to set the sample size in advance, and investigators knew the group allocation. The paper describes TCR Vbeta CDR3 sequencing of fewer than 150 peripheral blood samples, made up of 43 ophthalmopathy patients, more than 70 hyperthyroidism patients and 17 progressor patients.

The sequence was collected from a woman aged 25 to 39 with Graves disease. Donor details come from another sample of the same person, matched by shared clones. The sample was peripheral blood mononuclear cells (PBMCs), taken at new diagnosis, from a patient treated with antithyroid drugs.

The DNA reads as follows: TGTGCCAGCAGCCAAGATGGGCAGGGGGGAAAGAGTCAGCCCCAGCATTTT. Translated, this is CASSQDGQGGKSQPQHF. The chain uses TRBV4-2 and TRBJ1-5, with TRBD1 matching 7 junction bases. Sequences LGHNA (CDR1) and YNFKEQ (CDR2) are obtained from the germline V gene. V has 0 bases trimmed and J has 6 bases trimmed; junction bases matching no gene number 11. The CDR3 contains 17 residues, cysteine and phenylalanine counted. The sequence is cut down to CDR3 DNA, 51 bases in frame from base 1.